Following are 11 T cell receptor beta chains from one sample sequenced in a study of OX40 agonist ivuxolimab in advanced cancers. Only in-frame clones appear in the TCRdb table, and some are missing; sequencing was by immunoSEQ multiplex PCR. The table has about 58,000 clones, approximately 80% seen once; the top ten hold approximately 1.9%. The sample consisted of CD4+ or CD8+ T cells sorted from blood, taken in a trial of the OX40 agonist ivuxolimab. Every receptor here comes from an adult with an advanced solid tumor such as melanoma, head and neck, liver or kidney cancer.

This clone turned up a few times. The rearrangement uses TRBV11-2 and TRBJ2-7; TRBD2 might be the D (5 bases). V was shortened by 1 base and J by 4 bases, with 11 bases between the two germline ends. The CDR3 has 14 amino acids. CDR1 and CDR2 from the germline V gene are SGHAT and FQNNGV. The CDR3 region has the DNA TGTGCCAGCAGCTTAGGGGTTGGACTTTACGAGCAGTACGTC. Translating it yields CASSLGVGLYEQYV.

The gene calls are TRBV6-1 and TRBJ1-2, with 8 bases identical to TRBD1. The CDR3 extends over 15 amino acids. Trimming removed 2 bases from V and 8 bases from J; junction bases left unmatched: 10. Germline V gene data show CDR1 as MNHNS and CDR2 as SASEGT. CDR3 sequence (DNA): TGTGCCAGCAGTGAAACCGGGACAGGATTTGGGGGCTACACCTTC. It translates to CASSETGTGFGGYTF.

This clone came up a few times. Other DNA sequences in this sample translate to the same CDR3. The chain is built from TRBV5-1 and TRBJ2-5, with 7 nucleotides matching TRBD2. V lost 0 bases to trimming and J lost 2 bases; unmatched junction nucleotides: 7. Germline V gene sequence: CDR1 SGHRS, CDR2 YFSETQ. The length of the CDR3 is 16 residues. The CDR3 sequence is CASSLVPAGRQETQYF. Written as DNA, the CDR3 is TGCGCCAGCAGCTTGGTGCCAGCGGGGCGTCAAGAGACCCAGTACTTC.

V usage is TRBV6-6 and J usage is TRBJ1-2; 11 nucleotides align to TRBD1. The V gene end was trimmed by 6 bases and the J gene end by 4 bases; junction bases not matched to a gene: 7. The CDR3 sequence is 15 residues long. The germline V gene has CDR1 MNHNY and CDR2 SVGAGI (reference sequence). The CDR3 DNA follows: TGTGCCAGCAGCCCACCTGGGACAGGGGGCTATGGCTACACCTTC. Encoded protein: CASSPPGTGGYGYTF.

This chain uses TRBV7-8 with TRBJ2-7; possibly TRBD1 for D (6 bases). Germline values: CDR1 SGHVS, CDR2 FQNEAQ. V lost 4 bases and J 4 bases, leaving 17 bases between the germline ends. There are 15 residues in the CDR3. The CDR3 sequence is CASSWEHRQAYEQYF. The CDR3 DNA is TGTGCCAGCAGCTGGGAGCATCGACAGGCTTACGAGCAGTACTTC.

The chain links TRBV12-2 to TRBJ1-3; TRBD1 is the table's D call and was not checked against the DNA. TRBV12-2 is recorded as a pseudogene. There are 17 residues in the CDR3. The CDR3 nucleotides read TGTGCAAGTCGCGCTCGATTTACTCAGGGACACGCGAACACCATATATTTT. Amino acid sequence: CASRARFTQGHANTIYF.

The chain carries TRBV2 and TRBJ2-7; 7 positions agree with TRBD2. The germline V gene encodes CDR1 SNHLY and CDR2 FYNNEI. V lost 6 bases and J lost 2; bases outside the gene matches: 7. The CDR3 is made up of 14 amino acids. The CDR3 sequence is CASSGTNQPYEQYV. CDR3 bases: TGTGCCAGCAGCGGGACTAACCAACCCTACGAGCAGTACGTC.

The chain links TRBV7-7 to TRBJ2-5, with 12 positions matching TRBD1. The trim removed 5 bases at V and 5 bases at J, leaving 6 bases unmatched. Looked up from germline, CDR1 is SSHAT and CDR2 is FNYEAQ (reference sequence). The CDR3 loop spans 15 amino acids. The CDR3 loop is CASSTGQGASETQYF. As DNA, the CDR3 is TGTGCCAGCAGCACGGGACAGGGGGCTTCTGAGACCCAGTACTTC.

This rearrangement joins TRBV6-4 to TRBJ1-1, with D perhaps matching TRBD1 (5 bases). V lost 4 bases and J lost 8, with 14 bases in between. Germline loops: CDR1 MRHNA, CDR2 SNTAGT. CDR3 size: 13 residues. This chain's CDR3 is CASSAERGSEAFF. CDR3 coding DNA: TGTGCCAGCAGTGCTGAGCGGGGGTCAGAAGCTTTCTTT.

The chain has TRBV25-1 and TRBJ1-1, with no clear D. The ends were cut back, 8 bases at V and 3 bases at J, with 13 bases in the middle. Germline assignment: CDR1 MGHDK and CDR2 SYGVNS. This CDR3 comprises 13 residues. CDR3 protein: CASGLSGYTEAFF. The CDR3 bases are TGTGCCAGCGGCCTCTCCGGGTACACTGAAGCTTTCTTT.

The chain combines TRBV9 with TRBJ2-2; 9 positions agree with TRBD2. V was clipped by 0 bases and J by 3 bases; unmatched bases: 3. CDR1 is SGDLS, CDR2 YYNGEE, per germline. The CDR3 sequence is 16 residues long. The CDR3: CASSVVAGAYTGELFF. DNA of the CDR3: TGTGCCAGCAGCGTAGTAGCGGGAGCCTACACCGGGGAGCTGTTTTTT.